This T cell receptor beta chain came from a study of T cell responses to AZD1222 COVID-19 vaccine. This CDR3 comprises 17 residues. The germline gives CDR1 LGHNA, CDR2 YSLEER. Trimming took off 1 base at V and 10 bases at J, with 20 bases between the two ends. TCRdb keeps only in-frame clones here, not all; method: immunoSEQ multiplex PCR. The sample lists about 86,000 clones; around 90% were seen once. General study findings and limits: Repertoire sampling was restricted to post-peak T cell response timepoints. Donors were chiefly white British, with a greater number of females, and clonal diversity was perhaps underestimated.

A note on this clone: Its matching antigen is unknown.

The starting material was peripheral blood, obtained on day 0 of AZD1222 vaccination. The J gene is TRBJ1-6, the V gene TRBV4-3, with a tentative D call TRBD1 (6 bases). This receptor was identified in an adult in good health. In nucleotides, the CDR3 is TGCGCCAGCAGCCAAGCCCCCCCAGGGGAGTGGGGATCACCCCTCCACTTT. This codes for CASSQAPPGEWGSPLHF.